This T cell receptor (beta chain) was recorded in a study of control samples from healthy donors and cancer patients. Measured with immunoSEQ multiplex PCR; TCRdb has only the in-frame clones, and not every one. Here the sample spans 150,000 to 200,000 clones, around 90% being singletons. V lost 5 bases, J lost 7 bases, and 9 bases lay in between. This CDR3 has 12 residues. CDR1 is MNHEY and CDR2 is SVGEGT in the germline V gene. The rearrangement uses TRBV6-2 or TRBV6-3 and TRBJ2-1; no definite D call. What was sequenced was blood. The clonotype was recovered from a woman in her 50s in good health. The CDR3 DNA reads as TGTGCCAGCAGTCCCCGAACGAATGAGCAGTTCTTC. This gives the protein CASSPRTNEQFF.